One and the same sample provided the 5 T cell receptor beta chains below, sequenced in a study of T cells in Graves' hyperthyroidism and ophthalmopathy. TCR beta CDR3 region amplification was performed from RNA transcripts. The TCR CDR3 was amplified in a first-round RT-PCR using the HTBI primer set. TCRdb analysed the multiplex PCR reads with MiXCR anew, one entry per CDR3 protein. The sample has roughly 720,000 distinct CDR3 sequences, around 16% seen once; the top ten hold about a sixth. What was sequenced was blood. The receptors here all came from a man between 50 and 59 years old with Graves' hyperthyroidism.

This clonotype turned up a few times. The chain carries TRBV7-2 and TRBJ1-2, with D uncertain. With 3 bases removed from V and 4 bases from J, the gap between germline ends came to 3 bases. This CDR3 is built from 11 residues. Per germline, CDR1 SGHTA and CDR2 FQGNSA. The CDR3 nucleotides read TGTGCCAGCAGCTTTGCCTATGGCTACACCTTC. It is translated as CASSFAYGYTF.

This clonotype was seen more than once but under ten times. The chain couples TRBV6-5 to TRBJ2-7; D tentatively fits TRBD1 or TRBD2 (5 bases each). With 1 base removed from V and 6 bases from J, the gap between germline ends came to 10 bases. Germline CDR1 MNHEY, CDR2 SVGAGI. The CDR3 runs 13 residues. CDR3 sequence reads: CASSYWKGSEQYF. CDR3 DNA sequence: TGTGCCAGCAGTTACTGGAAGGGGAGCGAGCAGTACTTC.

This clonotype was found a few times. The rearrangement uses TRBV7-2 and TRBJ2-7; D might be TRBD1 (6 bases). The CDR3 extends over 14 amino acids. V was pared by 4 bases and J by 4 bases, with 14 bases between. Germline lookup yields CDR1 SGHTA and CDR2 FQGNSA. The CDR3 is CASSSQGQKYEQYF. DNA for the CDR3: TGTGCCAGCAGCTCCCAGGGGCAGAAATACGAGCAGTACTTC.

The chain carries TRBV29-1 and TRBJ2-1; 9 positions match TRBD2. The ends lost 6 bases at V and 5 bases at J; junction bases unmatched: 5. The CDR3 spans 13 residues. Germline CDR1 reads SQVTM; CDR2 reads ANQGSEA. The CDR3 sequence: CSVSGRIDNEQFF. Here the CDR3 DNA reads TGCAGCGTCAGCGGGAGGATCGACAATGAGCAGTTCTTC.

This clonotype appeared a few times. This chain uses TRBV5-8 with TRBJ2-2, with D hard to call. Trimming cost V 1 base and J 0 bases, with 7 bases left between them. There are 15 residues in the CDR3. Germline lookup yields CDR1 SGHTS and CDR2 YDEGEE. The CDR3 here is CASSLTAANTGELFF. The CDR3 coding sequence is TGTGCCAGCAGCTTGACGGCAGCGAACACCGGGGAGCTGTTTTTT.